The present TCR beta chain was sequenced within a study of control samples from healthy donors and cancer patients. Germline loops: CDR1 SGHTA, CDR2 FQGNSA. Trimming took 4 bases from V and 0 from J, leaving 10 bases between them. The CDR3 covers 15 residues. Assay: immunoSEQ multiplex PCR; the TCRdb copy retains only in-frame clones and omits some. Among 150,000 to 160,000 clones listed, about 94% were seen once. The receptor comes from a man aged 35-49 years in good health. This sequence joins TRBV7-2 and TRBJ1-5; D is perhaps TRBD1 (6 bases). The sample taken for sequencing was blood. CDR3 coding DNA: TGTGCCAGCAGCTCTGGGACAATTAGCAATCAGCCCCAGCATTTT. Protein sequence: CASSSGTISNQPQHF.